One sample yielded the 14 T cell receptor beta chains listed below, sequenced in a study of response to subunit inactivated influenza vaccine. TCRdb analysed the RT-PCR reads with MiXCR anew, one entry per CDR3 protein. The sample contains about 570,000 distinct CDR3 sequences, around 11% of which appear only once. These data were also reused for a study on T cells expressing NK-cell markers. That paper notes: The TCR beta cDNA came from 5'RACE template switching with UMIs.

Sequenced here: PBMCs from blood, sampled on the day of vaccination. The receptors stem from a man aged 50-59 years who received an inactivated influenza vaccine.

The table lists this clonotype with many counts. The J gene is TRBJ1-1, the V gene TRBV29-1; possible D gene TRBD1, 6 bases. Germline CDR1 reads SQVTM; CDR2 reads ANQGSEA. This CDR3 is built from 13 residues. V was clipped by 4 bases and J by 5 bases, with 14 bases between them. The CDR3 region has the DNA TGCAGCGTTGTGTTCCACAGGGATACTGAAGCTTTCTTT. Translation gives CSVVFHRDTEAFF.

This chain connects TRBV6-5 to TRBJ2-5; TRBD2 matches 10 bases. CDR3 length: 15 residues. The germline V gene encodes CDR1 MNHEY and CDR2 SVGAGI. Trimming took 4 bases from V and 4 from J; bases not matched to a gene: 6. CDR3 DNA: TGTGCCAGCAGTTCCCTCGGGACTAGCGCAGAGACCCAGTACTTC. Amino acid sequence: CASSSLGTSAETQYF.

This clonotype came up a few times. This rearrangement joins TRBV6-2 or TRBV6-3 to TRBJ2-5; D possibly corresponds to TRBD2 (5 bases). Germline CDR1 reads MNHEY; CDR2 reads SVGEGT. Deletions cut 2 bases from V and 7 bases from J, with 14 bases between. This CDR3 has 14 residues. The CDR3 is CASSYGLRRGTQYF. The DNA for the CDR3 is TGTGCCAGCAGTTACGGACTCCGACGAGGGACCCAGTACTTC.

The chain links TRBV7-2 to TRBJ2-7; no definite D call. Trimming removed 0 bases from V and 3 bases from J, with 9 bases in between. CDR1 is SGHTA, CDR2 FQGNSA, per germline. This CDR3 spans 14 amino acids. CDR3 nucleotide sequence: TGTGCCAGCAGCTTAGCGGGAATAAACTACGAGCAGTACTTC. Amino acids: CASSLAGINYEQYF.

Many counts were recorded for this clonotype. The V gene is TRBV6-5, the J gene TRBJ2-2, with a weak D call TRBD2 (5 bases). Trimming removed 1 base at V and 4 bases at J, with 10 bases between. Germline V CDR1 and CDR2: MNHEY, SVGAGI. The CDR3 extends over 15 amino acids. CDR3: CASSYWGVGTGELFF. The CDR3 DNA is TGTGCCAGCAGTTACTGGGGAGTGGGCACCGGGGAGCTGTTTTTT.

This clonotype showed up just once. The genes are TRBV19 and TRBJ2-4, with 7 nucleotides matching TRBD1. The CDR3 contains 12 residues. Trimming removed 6 bases from V and 7 bases from J; junction bases left unmatched: 3. CDR1 LNHDA and CDR2 SQIVND come from the germline V gene (reference sequence). The CDR3 coding sequence is TGTGCCAGTAGAAAACAGGGGAACATTCAGTACTTC. Protein product: CASRKQGNIQYF.

This clonotype was counted only a few times. The J gene is TRBJ2-2, the V gene TRBV12-3 or TRBV12-4, with D tentatively TRBD2 (6 bases). The CDR3 loop spans 16 amino acids. The germline V and J ends were trimmed by 5 bases and 0 bases, with 13 bases remaining between them. CDR3 region: CASSQYGGPNTGELFF. The CDR3 DNA reads TGTGCCAGCAGTCAATACGGGGGTCCGAACACCGGGGAGCTGTTTTTT.

The sample holds a few counts of this clonotype. The chain links TRBV5-1 to TRBJ2-7, with D maybe TRBD2 (7 bases). Germline CDR1 reads SGHRS; CDR2 reads YFSETQ. V shed 4 bases and J shed 2 bases, with 16 bases lying between them. The CDR3 runs to 15 residues. CDR3 loop: CASSEGGIGPYEQYF. DNA for the CDR3: TGCGCCAGCAGCGAGGGGGGGATTGGACCCTACGAGCAGTACTTC.

The chain carries TRBV11-1 and TRBJ2-5; D remains unclear. CDR1 and CDR2 (germline): SGHAT, FQDESV (reference sequence). Deletions cut 4 bases from V and 3 bases from J, with 24 bases between. The CDR3 has 18 amino acids. CDR3 bases: TGTGCCAGCAGCTCATCCGGAGACACCTGGGTGGAGAAAGAGACCCAGTACTTC. It codes for CASSSSGDTWVEKETQYF.

This clonotype showed up many times. The chain couples TRBV12-3 or TRBV12-4 to TRBJ2-1; possibly TRBD1 for D (6 bases). Trimming took 6 bases from V and 6 from J, leaving 12 bases between them. This CDR3 spans 13 amino acids. The CDR3 region has the DNA TGTGCCAGCAGAAACAGGGCGGTCAATGAGCAGTTCTTC. Encoded protein: CASRNRAVNEQFF.

This chain uses TRBV20-1 with TRBJ2-1; D is ambiguous. V was clipped by 3 bases and J by 0 bases, with 9 bases between them. Germline CDR1 is DFQATT and CDR2 is SNEGSKA (reference sequence). The length of the CDR3 is 14 residues. The CDR3, as DNA: TGCAGTGCTAGGGGAAGGGTCTCCTACAATGAGCAGTTCTTC. This gives the protein CSARGRVSYNEQFF.

The chain employs TRBV5-1 and TRBJ2-3; 9 bases line up with TRBD1. Looked up from germline, CDR1 is SGHRS and CDR2 is YFSETQ. This CDR3 spans 15 amino acids. Losses at the gene ends were 0 bases for V and 10 bases for J; bases not matched to a gene: 9. This chain's CDR3 is CASSLVTGGAYAQYF. The CDR3 DNA reads as TGCGCCAGCAGCTTGGTTACAGGGGGCGCTTACGCGCAGTATTTT.

This chain connects TRBV20-1 to TRBJ2-1; 7 nucleotides agree with TRBD2. V lost 3 bases, J lost 4 bases, and 6 bases stayed unmatched. Germline loops: CDR1 DFQATT, CDR2 SNEGSKA (reference sequence). CDR3 length: 14 amino acids. The CDR3 region has the DNA TGCAGTGCTAGTCGGGGGGTGCGGTACAATGAGCAGTTCTTC. Translated: CSASRGVRYNEQFF.

This clonotype was picked up many times. The V call is TRBV29-1, the J call TRBJ2-1; 14 bases are a match to TRBD2. J lost 9 bases, V lost 7 bases, and 14 bases had no gene match. This CDR3 has 16 residues. Germline lookup yields CDR1 SQVTM and CDR2 ANQGSEA. The CDR3 nucleotides read TGCAGCGGGACTAGCGGGAGGTATCCCGGTATCTCTGAGCAGTTCTTC. Its translation is CSGTSGRYPGISEQFF.